The 29 T cell receptor beta chains below all came from one sample that was sequenced in a study of shared clonotypes between healthy human individuals. The repertoire was sequenced with immunoSEQ multiplex PCR; TCRdb's copy has only in-frame clones and lacks some. The sample includes hundreds of thousands of clones, 72% of them seen just once. Source material: memory CD4+ T cells sorted from blood. Subset reported: CD45RA-negative fraction. The receptors derive from a woman aged 30 to 39 in good health.

The rearrangement links TRBV19 to TRBJ1-1; D might be TRBD1 (6 bases). CDR3 length: 14 amino acids. Germline V CDR1 and CDR2: LNHDA, SQIVND (reference sequence). V was shortened by 7 bases and J by 1 base, with 13 bases between the two germline ends. CDR3 loop: CASKQGTANTEAFF. CDR3 DNA sequence: TGTGCCAGTAAACAGGGTACCGCGAACACTGAAGCTTTCTTT.

This clone appeared a single time. Distinct nucleotide sequences in the sample also encode this CDR3. This chain connects TRBV6-1 to TRBJ1-4; no reliable D call. V shed 0 bases and J shed 1 base, with 0 bases lying between them. Germline CDR1 and CDR2: MNHNS and SASEGT. This CDR3 is 13 amino acids long. CDR3 in amino acids: CASSEATNEKLFF. Here the CDR3 DNA reads TGTGCCAGCAGTGAAGCAACTAATGAAAAACTGTTTTTT.

The chain employs TRBV11-2 and TRBJ2-1; 8 bases align to TRBD2. V shed 2 bases and J 0 bases; nucleotides not matched to a gene: 9. The CDR3 runs 18 residues. CDR1 SGHAT and CDR2 FQNNGV come from the germline V gene. The CDR3 sequence: CASSLSISGRSSYNEQFF. Written as DNA, the CDR3 is TGTGCCAGCAGCTTATCAATAAGCGGGAGAAGCTCCTACAATGAGCAGTTCTTC.

This clone was counted a few times. This chain uses TRBV29-1 with TRBJ1-1; a possible D gene is TRBD1 (6 bases). Germline assignment: CDR1 SQVTM and CDR2 ANQGSEA. Trimming left V 4 bases short and J 4 bases short, with 13 bases between. The CDR3 is made up of 13 amino acids. The CDR3 bases are TGCAGCGTTGCGTCACAGGGAATCACTGAAGCTTTCTTT. Translation: CSVASQGITEAFF.

There are a few counts of this clone. This chain joins TRBV9 and TRBJ1-3; D call uncertain. The CDR3 is 15 amino acids. Germline-derived CDR1 and CDR2 are SGDLS and YYNGEE. V shed 0 bases and J shed 2 bases, with 9 bases lying between them. CDR3 DNA: TGTGCCAGCAGCGTAGGTGGTATCGCTGGAAACACCATATATTTT. Protein sequence: CASSVGGIAGNTIYF.

The chain recombines TRBV19 with TRBJ2-2, with D maybe TRBD2 (6 bases). The CDR3 has 15 amino acids. Deletions cut 7 bases from V and 6 bases from J, with 18 bases between. Germline assignment: CDR1 LNHDA and CDR2 SQIVND (reference sequence). The CDR3 is CASKGGQGMSGELFF. CDR3 DNA sequence: TGTGCCAGTAAAGGAGGGCAGGGAATGTCCGGGGAGCTGTTTTTT.

The CDR3 DNA reads TGTGCCAGCAGTGGTTCCGGGACAGGGACCTACAATGAGCAGTTCTTC. Translating gives CASSGSGTGTYNEQFF. The chain is built from TRBV28 and TRBJ2-1; TRBD1 matches 9 bases. Germline V gene sequence: CDR1 MDHEN, CDR2 SYDVKM. V lost 5 bases and J lost 2; bases outside the gene matches: 7. There are 16 residues in the CDR3.

The chain uses TRBV5-1 and TRBJ2-5, with 16 bases that match TRBD2. The ends lost 4 bases at V and 3 bases at J; junction bases unmatched: 6. CDR1 and CDR2 (germline): SGHRS, YFSETQ. The CDR3 runs 17 residues. CDR3 in amino acids: CASSPPGLAGGKETQYF. CDR3 nucleotide sequence: TGCGCCAGCAGCCCGCCGGGACTAGCGGGAGGGAAAGAGACCCAGTACTTC.

About this clone itself: A clone one base away is much larger, so this may be a read error. CDR3 amino acids: CASSFYNEQFF. CDR3 DNA sequence: TGTGCCAGCAGCTTTTACAATGAGCAGTTCTTC. The rearrangement links TRBV7-3 to TRBJ2-1; no definite D call. The CDR3 contains 11 residues. V lost 3 bases to trimming and J lost 4 bases, with 1 base between them. Germline loops: CDR1 SGHTA, CDR2 FQGTGA.

This rearrangement joins TRBV28 to TRBJ2-1; 7 bases match TRBD2. Germline CDR1 is MDHEN and CDR2 is SYDVKM. After removal of 5 bases from V and 8 bases from J, the junction contained 9 bases not matched to a gene. CDR3 length: 14 residues. CDR3 region: CASSPGGGWHEQFF. DNA of the CDR3: TGTGCCAGCAGTCCGGGGGGAGGGTGGCATGAGCAGTTCTTC.

The rearrangement links TRBV7-2 to TRBJ2-7, with TRBD1 as a possible D gene (6 bases). Germline CDR1 is SGHTA and CDR2 is FQGNSA. Between the trimmed V and J ends, which lost 1 base and 0 bases, there was a span of 10 bases. The CDR3 spans 15 residues. CDR3 sequence reads: CASSLGQESSYEQYF. DNA of the CDR3: TGTGCCAGCAGCTTAGGACAGGAGAGCTCCTACGAGCAGTACTTC.

The chain uses TRBV2 and TRBJ2-3; the D is unclear. V gave up 6 bases and J gave up 5 bases, with 15 bases separating them. The CDR3 has 14 residues. The germline gives CDR1 SNHLY, CDR2 FYNNEI. The CDR3 sequence is CASRGGGLVDTQYF. CDR3 sequence (DNA): TGTGCCAGCAGAGGCGGTGGGTTGGTAGATACGCAGTATTTT.

For this clone: A much larger clone differs from this one at a single base, so this may be a read error. The rearrangement uses TRBV6-5 and TRBJ2-3; D gene uncertain. The CDR3 sequence is 11 residues long. With 8 bases removed from V and 0 bases from J, the gap between germline ends came to 3 bases. Germline lookup yields CDR1 MNHEY and CDR2 SVGAGI. The CDR3 DNA is TGTGCCAGCGCCAGCACAGATACGCAGTATTTT. Residues: CASASTDTQYF.

This sequence joins TRBV19 and TRBJ1-1; D call uncertain. This CDR3 is built from 14 residues. Germline V gene data show CDR1 as LNHDA and CDR2 as SQIVND (reference sequence). V was trimmed by 7 bases and J by 0 bases, leaving 12 bases between them. The CDR3 DNA reads as TGTGCCAGTACCTTAAATGGAATGAACACTGAAGCTTTCTTT. It specifies CASTLNGMNTEAFF.

The chain couples TRBV18 to TRBJ1-5; D unresolved. The germline gives CDR1 KGHSH, CDR2 LQKENI. The CDR3 length is 17 residues. Trimming removed 3 bases from V and 3 bases from J, with 18 bases in between. The CDR3, as DNA: TGTGCCAGCTCACCTGGGCAGCGCGGGCTCACCAATCAGCCCCAGCATTTT. This translates into CASSPGQRGLTNQPQHF. The variable domain in full, completed from reference TRBV18 and TRBJ1-5, reads NAGVMQNPRHLVRRRGQEARLRCSPMKGHSHVYWYRQLPEEGLKFMVYLQKENIIDESGMPKERFSAEFPKEGPSILRIQQVVRGDSAAYFCASSPGQRGLTNQPQHFGDGTRLSIL.

This chain joins TRBV29-1 and TRBJ2-5; TRBD2 aligns across 7 bases. This CDR3 is 14 amino acids long. Germline trimming cut 2 bases from V and 1 base from J; bases unmatched to any gene: 4. Germline CDR1 SQVTM, CDR2 ANQGSEA. CDR3 amino acids: CSVEQGGLQETQYF. The CDR3 coding sequence is TGCAGCGTTGAACAGGGAGGGCTCCAAGAGACCCAGTACTTC.

This sequence joins TRBV5-1 and TRBJ2-5; D not certain. In germline, CDR1 is SGHRS, CDR2 YFSETQ. The V gene lost 0 bases and the J gene lost 5 bases, with 14 bases spanning the gap. The CDR3 contains 15 residues. The CDR3 protein is CASSLDRVGFETQYF. CDR3 in DNA: TGCGCCAGCAGCTTGGATAGGGTAGGGTTCGAGACCCAGTACTTC.

Only a few counts were recorded for this clone. The J gene is TRBJ1-2, the V gene TRBV28; D may be TRBD1 (5 bases). The CDR3 runs 15 residues. CDR1 is MDHEN and CDR2 is SYDVKM in the germline V gene. The V gene lost 3 bases and the J gene lost 0 bases, with 11 bases spanning the gap. The CDR3 reads CASSLSGQANYGYTF. For the CDR3, the DNA is TGTGCCAGCAGTTTGTCGGGGCAAGCTAACTATGGCTACACCTTC.

The chain has TRBV6-4 and TRBJ2-3, with TRBD2 matching over 7 bases. The V and J ends lost 6 bases and 6 bases, in that order; junction bases with no gene match: 12. This CDR3 has 15 amino acids. Germline CDR1 is MRHNA and CDR2 is SNTAGT. In DNA, the CDR3 is TGTGCCAGCAGCCGGACAAACAAGGGAGGGGATACGCAGTATTTT. Its translation: CASSRTNKGGDTQYF.

The chain joins TRBV19 to TRBJ2-7; D not resolved. Germline V gene sequence: CDR1 LNHDA, CDR2 SQIVND (reference sequence). The CDR3 extends over 15 amino acids. Trimming shortened V by 3 bases and J by 4 bases, and 16 bases separated the two germline ends. The CDR3 reads CASSMSIGLTYEQYF. In DNA form, the CDR3 reads TGTGCCAGTAGTATGAGTATTGGGCTTACTTACGAGCAGTACTTC.

This clone was picked up one time. The rearrangement links TRBV28 to TRBJ1-5, with D unclear. The germline V and J ends were trimmed by 1 base and 2 bases, with 9 bases remaining between them. Germline values: CDR1 MDHEN, CDR2 SYDVKM. The length of the CDR3 is 15 residues. The CDR3 sequence: CASSLSGWGNQPQHF. In DNA form, the CDR3 reads TGTGCCAGCAGTTTATCGGGTTGGGGCAATCAGCCCCAGCATTTT.

The chain links TRBV28 to TRBJ2-7, with a weak D call TRBD2 (7 bases). The V end lost 3 bases, the J end lost 0 bases, and 15 bases lay between the germline ends. The germline V gene has CDR1 MDHEN and CDR2 SYDVKM. This CDR3 has 16 residues. As DNA, the CDR3 is TGTGCCAGCAGTTTTTTACAGGGCGGGAGCTCCTACGAGCAGTACTTC. This encodes CASSFLQGGSSYEQYF.

J is TRBJ2-3 and V is TRBV30; D not resolved. This CDR3 comprises 12 residues. Trimming stripped 0 bases from V and 7 bases from J, with 8 bases between. Germline V gene sequence: CDR1 GTSNPN, CDR2 SVGIG (reference sequence). CDR3 sequence reads: CAWSVIGHTQYF. DNA of the CDR3: TGTGCCTGGAGTGTAATTGGGCATACGCAGTATTTT.

The chain links TRBV23-1 to TRBJ2-4; 7 positions agree with TRBD1. TRBV23-1 is an ORF for which the function is uncertain. The CDR3 has 15 amino acids. Losses at the gene ends were 5 bases for V and 0 bases for J; bases not matched to a gene: 4. CDR3 nucleotide sequence: TGCGCCAGCAGTGCCTACAGGGGAGCCAAAAACATTCAGTACTTC. Translated, it gives CASSAYRGAKNIQYF.

In its sample, this clone was seen once. The identical CDR3 is also encoded by other nucleotide sequences in the sample. The V call is TRBV5-6, the J call TRBJ2-7; possible D gene TRBD2, 6 bases. Trimming cost V 3 bases and J 2 bases, with 12 bases left between them. CDR1 and CDR2 from the germline V gene are SGHDT and YYEEEE. This CDR3 has 14 residues. DNA for the CDR3: TGTGCCAGCAGCTCGGGACTGGGAGCCTACGAGCAGTACTTC. It encodes CASSSGLGAYEQYF.

This clone was found once. This sequence joins TRBV28 and TRBJ2-1; 9 bases map to TRBD2. This CDR3 contains 15 residues. Germline CDR1 reads MDHEN; CDR2 reads SYDVKM. Trimming cost V 5 bases and J 2 bases; bases outside gene matches: 4. CDR3 sequence: CASSIAGEPYNEQFF. Here the CDR3 DNA reads TGTGCCAGCAGTATAGCGGGAGAGCCCTACAATGAGCAGTTCTTC.

This sequence joins TRBV30 and TRBJ2-3; TRBD2 matches at 8 bases. The V gene's germline CDR1 is GTSNPN and CDR2 SVGIG (reference sequence). The length of the CDR3 is 15 residues. The trim removed 0 bases at V and 13 bases at J, leaving 15 bases unmatched. CDR3 in DNA: TGTGCCTGGAGTGTTTTTTCTGGGGTTGGTAGCGGGAAGTATTTT. It codes for CAWSVFSGVGSGKYF.

The chain joins TRBV5-4 to TRBJ2-1; D is perhaps TRBD2 (6 bases). Germline values: CDR1 SGHNT, CDR2 YYREEE (reference sequence). CDR3 size: 15 residues. Between the trimmed V and J ends, which lost 1 base and 6 bases, there was a span of 14 bases. In DNA, the CDR3 is TGTGCCAGCAGCTTGAGCCCGCGGGACTCCAATGAGCAGTTCTTC. Its protein is CASSLSPRDSNEQFF.

The J gene is TRBJ2-2, the V gene TRBV5-4; the D gene is possibly TRBD2 (5 bases). The V end was cut by 5 bases, the J end by 4 bases, with 18 bases between. The CDR3 runs to 16 residues. Germline V gene sequence: CDR1 SGHNT, CDR2 YYREEE (reference sequence). CDR3 sequence: CASSPQKGSRTGELFF. The DNA for the CDR3 is TGTGCCAGCAGTCCCCAGAAAGGGAGCCGCACCGGGGAGCTGTTTTTT.